The 26 T cell receptor beta chains given below trace back to one sample, sequenced in a study of control samples from healthy donors and cancer patients. Sequenced by immunoSEQ multiplex PCR; TCRdb stores in-frame clones only, minus some. The sample yields fewer than 250,000 clones, about 89% seen once. The sequenced material came from blood. The receptors were gathered from a man younger than 40 in good health.

The rearrangement joins TRBV7-2 to TRBJ2-5; possibly TRBD1 for D (5 bases). V shed 1 base and J shed 0 bases, with 9 bases lying between them. Germline lookup yields CDR1 SGHTA and CDR2 FQGNSA. The CDR3 contains 15 residues. The CDR3 nucleotides read TGTGCCAGCAGCTTAGGACAGACGTACCAAGAGACCCAGTACTTC. Protein product: CASSLGQTYQETQYF. The variable domain in full, with the rest retrieved from reference TRBV7-2 and TRBJ2-5, is GAGVSQSPSNKVTEKGKDVELRCDPISGHTALYWYRQSLGQGLEFLIYFQGNSAPDKSGLPSDRFSAERTGGSVSTLTIQRTQQEDSAVYLCASSLGQTYQETQYFGPGTRLLVL.

This clone was seen more than once but under ten times. V usage is TRBV23-1 and J usage is TRBJ1-6; the D gene is possibly TRBD1 (6 bases). TRBV23-1 qualifies as an ORF whose function is uncertain. CDR3 length: 14 residues. Trimming cost V 0 bases and J 10 bases, with 10 bases left between them. The DNA for the CDR3 is TGCGCCAGCAGTCAATCGGGGGCCTTCTCACCCCTCCACTTT. It encodes CASSQSGAFSPLHF.

The CDR3 nucleotides read TGTGCCAGCAGCTCGGGACAGACTGGAAACACCATATATTTT. Translated, it gives CASSSGQTGNTIYF. The chain combines TRBV6-6 with TRBJ1-3; 7 bases agree with TRBD1. Germline values: CDR1 MNHNY, CDR2 SVGAGI (reference sequence). J gave up 2 bases and V 6 bases, and 4 bases lay outside the gene matches. CDR3 length equals 14 residues.

V is TRBV29-1 and J is TRBJ1-2; 8 bases are shared with TRBD1. Germline lookup yields CDR1 SQVTM and CDR2 ANQGSEA. CDR3 length equals 15 residues. The J segment lost 4 bases and the V segment lost 0 bases, leaving 7 bases of the junction unmatched. The CDR3 region is CSVEDHHRGSYGYTF. The CDR3 coding sequence is TGCAGCGTTGAAGATCACCACAGGGGGTCCTATGGCTACACCTTC. Using reference TRBV29-1 and TRBJ1-2 for the parts outside the CDR3, the full variable domain is SAVISQKPSRDICQRGTSLTIQCQVDSQVTMMFWYRQQPGQSLTLIATANQGSEATYESGFVIDKFPISRPNLTFSTLTVSNMSPEDSSIYLCSVEDHHRGSYGYTFGSGTRLTVV.

In this sample, this clone turned up once. This chain connects TRBV7-9 to TRBJ2-3; 9 bases agree with TRBD1. Germline CDR1 is SEHNR and CDR2 is FQNEAQ (reference sequence). This CDR3 comprises 14 residues. V gave up 5 bases and J gave up 3 bases; unmatched junction bases: 3. The CDR3 DNA follows: TGTGCCAGCAGCCCCGGGACAGGGACAGATACGCAGTATTTT. Translated, it gives CASSPGTGTDTQYF. Combining the CDR3 with reference TRBV7-9 and TRBJ2-3 gives the whole variable domain DTGVSQNPRHKITKRGQNVTFRCDPISEHNRLYWYRQTLGQGPEFLTYFQNEAQLEKSRLLSDRFSAERPKGSFSTLEIQRTEQGDSAMYLCASSPGTGTDTQYFGPGTRLTVL.

As concerns this clone: Other DNA sequences in the same sample also yield this CDR3. This chain connects TRBV3-1 (or the pseudogene TRBV3-2) to TRBJ2-7; D gene ambiguous. V shed 0 bases and J shed 4 bases, with 4 bases lying between them. CDR1 and CDR2 (germline): LGHDT, YNNKEL (reference sequence). The CDR3 runs to 12 residues. The CDR3 loop reads CASSQDFYEQYF. The DNA for the CDR3 is TGTGCCAGCAGCCAAGATTTTTACGAGCAGTACTTC.

The rearrangement joins TRBV4-2 to TRBJ2-1; 11 positions agree with TRBD2. V was pared by 0 bases and J by 3 bases, with 4 bases of the junction left unmatched. This CDR3 has 17 amino acids. Per the germline V gene, CDR1 is LGHNA and CDR2 is YNFKEQ. CDR3 DNA sequence: TGTGCCAGCAGCCAAGATGGTCTAGCGGGGGGCTACAATGAGCAGTTCTTC. The encoded protein is CASSQDGLAGGYNEQFF.

This clone appeared once. V gene TRBV18 combines with J gene TRBJ1-2; weak D call: TRBD1 (6 bases). Germline CDR1 reads KGHSH; CDR2 reads LQKENI. The ends were cut back, 3 bases at V and 5 bases at J, with 13 bases in the middle. The CDR3 contains 14 residues. The CDR3 region is CASSPSGASYGYTF. CDR3 in DNA: TGTGCCAGCTCACCGTCAGGGGCGTCGTATGGCTACACCTTC.

This sequence joins TRBV5-1 and TRBJ1-4; the D is unclear. This CDR3 region has 15 residues. CDR1 and CDR2 (germline): SGHRS, YFSETQ. V lost 0 bases and J lost 8, with 14 bases in between. The CDR3 loop is CASSLVGSDVEKLFF. The CDR3 bases are TGCGCCAGCAGCTTGGTGGGATCCGATGTGGAAAAACTGTTTTTT.

The chain recombines TRBV6-5 with TRBJ2-3, with D unresolved. CDR1 and CDR2 (germline): MNHEY, SVGAGI. The CDR3 contains 13 residues. The V gene lost 7 bases and the J gene lost 1 base, with 9 bases spanning the gap. Here the CDR3 DNA reads TGTGCCAGCACCTTGACTCGCACAGATACGCAGTATTTT. Its protein is CASTLTRTDTQYF.

V and J are TRBV19 and TRBJ1-2; TRBD1 might be the D (6 bases). Germline values: CDR1 LNHDA, CDR2 SQIVND (reference sequence). V lost 5 bases, J lost 2 bases, and 6 bases lay in between. The CDR3 runs 12 residues. CDR3 nucleotides: TGTGCCAGTAGTGGACAGAACTATGGCTACACCTTC. It encodes CASSGQNYGYTF.

As DNA, the CDR3 is TGTGCCAGTAGTACAGGACACTACGAGCAGTACTTC. Translation gives CASSTGHYEQYF. The chain has TRBV19 and TRBJ2-7; D may be TRBD1 (5 bases). Germline V gene data show CDR1 as LNHDA and CDR2 as SQIVND (reference sequence). The CDR3 covers 12 residues. The V gene lost 4 bases and the J gene lost 3 bases, with 7 bases spanning the gap.

This chain joins TRBV11-2 and TRBJ1-5, with TRBD1 matching over 11 bases. CDR1 is SGHAT and CDR2 is FQNNGV in the germline V gene. The junction had 2 bases not matched to a gene; V was cut back by 3 bases and J by 4 bases. The CDR3 loop spans 15 amino acids. As DNA, the CDR3 is TGTGCCAGCAGCTTTGGACAGGGGGCGAATCAGCCCCAGCATTTT. Protein: CASSFGQGANQPQHF.

The V and J genes are TRBV18 and TRBJ1-5, with a possible D match to TRBD1 (5 bases). The germline V gene encodes CDR1 KGHSH and CDR2 LQKENI. This CDR3 is 13 amino acids long. Trimming removed 2 bases at V and 4 bases at J, with 6 bases between. The CDR3 DNA follows: TGTGCCAGCTCACCAGGGGGGAATCAGCCCCAGCATTTT. It translates to CASSPGGNQPQHF.

Here the CDR3 reads CASSDAGNTEAFF. CDR3 in DNA: TGTGCCAGCAGTGATGCCGGGAACACTGAAGCTTTCTTT. The chain uses TRBV6-4 and TRBJ1-1; D gene uncertain. CDR3 length equals 13 residues. V lost 3 bases and J lost 1, with 6 bases in between. Germline CDR1 and CDR2: MRHNA and SNTAGT.

This clone appeared a single time. The J gene is TRBJ2-7, the V gene TRBV5-1, with D perhaps TRBD1 (7 bases). V lost 3 bases to trimming and J lost 6 bases, with 16 bases between them. This CDR3 is 14 amino acids long. Germline loops: CDR1 SGHRS, CDR2 YFSETQ. CDR3 sequence reads: CASSSSGGTLEQYF. The CDR3 nucleotides read TGCGCCAGCAGCTCTTCAGGGGGGACGCTCGAGCAGTACTTC.

The chain links TRBV5-1 to TRBJ2-5; 7 bases line up with TRBD1. J was trimmed by 4 bases and V by 4 bases; bases with no gene match: 10. This CDR3 is built from 15 residues. Germline lookup yields CDR1 SGHRS and CDR2 YFSETQ. The CDR3, as DNA: TGCGCCAGCAGCAGGGGGACAGCTTCGGTAGAGACCCAGTACTTC. Amino acids: CASSRGTASVETQYF.

This chain links TRBV18 with TRBJ1-5, with TRBD1 matching over 8 bases. CDR1 is KGHSH and CDR2 is LQKENI in the germline V gene. The CDR3 loop spans 15 amino acids. Trimming removed 5 bases from V and 6 bases from J; junction bases left unmatched: 9. This chain's CDR3 is CASSETGARGQPQHF. CDR3 DNA sequence: TGTGCCAGCTCAGAGACAGGGGCGAGGGGTCAGCCCCAGCATTTT.

V is TRBV7-6 and J is TRBJ1-6; the match to TRBD1 covers 11 bases. The CDR3 runs 15 residues. Germline V gives CDR1 SGHVS, CDR2 FNYEAQ. The V gene end was trimmed by 3 bases and the J gene end by 10 bases; junction bases not matched to a gene: 5. CDR3 sequence (DNA): TGTGCCAGCAGCTTGGACAGGGGGCAGGGGTCACCCCTCCACTTT. Amino acid sequence: CASSLDRGQGSPLHF.

The V gene is TRBV23-1, the J gene TRBJ2-7; the D gene is possibly TRBD1 (7 bases). TRBV23-1 is marked as an open reading frame, function uncertain. With 0 bases removed from V and 3 bases from J, the gap between germline ends came to 15 bases. CDR3 size: 16 residues. DNA for the CDR3: TGCGCCAGCAGTCAATCAGAGGAGGGGGCCGGCTACGAGCAGTACTTC. The encoded protein is CASSQSEEGAGYEQYF.

The count of this clone is one. DNA of the CDR3: TGTGCCAGCAGTTTATTCAGGGTAGGGGGCCGAGGAGAGACCCAGTACTTC. It encodes CASSLFRVGGRGETQYF. The chain couples TRBV28 to TRBJ2-5, with 7 bases fitting TRBD1. The trim removed 1 base at V and 4 bases at J, leaving 12 bases unmatched. The CDR3 length is 17 residues. CDR1 and CDR2 from the germline V gene are MDHEN and SYDVKM.

As DNA, the CDR3 is TGTGCCAGCATTCTATTTTCCCAAGACCTCACAGATACGCAGTATTTT. It specifies CASILFSQDLTDTQYF. The rearrangement links TRBV2 to TRBJ2-3; D is unclear. Germline V CDR1 and CDR2: SNHLY, FYNNEI. The CDR3 has 16 amino acids. Trimming took 7 bases from V and 2 from J, leaving 19 bases between them.

The genes are TRBV5-6 and TRBJ1-4; the D is unclear. V lost 5 bases and J lost 8, with 16 bases in between. The germline gives CDR1 SGHDT, CDR2 YYEEEE. The CDR3 runs 14 residues. CDR3 residues: CASRRGGYREKLFF. The CDR3 coding sequence is TGTGCCAGCAGGCGAGGCGGGTATCGGGAAAAACTGTTTTTT.

The chain has TRBV6-1 and TRBJ2-7; 10 nucleotides line up with TRBD2. Trimming took 2 bases from V and 4 from J; bases not matched to a gene: 5. CDR3 length equals 15 residues. Looked up from germline, CDR1 is MNHNS and CDR2 is SASEGT. The CDR3 here is CASSESPSGGYEQYF. Here the CDR3 DNA reads TGTGCCAGCAGTGAAAGCCCTAGCGGGGGATACGAGCAGTACTTC.

The genes are TRBV4-2 and TRBJ2-1; 9 positions agree with TRBD2. Per germline, CDR1 LGHNA and CDR2 YNFKEQ. V was clipped by 1 base and J by 5 bases; unmatched bases: 6. This CDR3 is 16 amino acids long. CDR3: CASSQAGTSNNNEQFF. The CDR3 coding sequence is TGTGCCAGCAGCCAAGCCGGGACTAGCAACAACAATGAGCAGTTCTTC.

The chain links TRBV11-2 to TRBJ2-1, with D hard to call. This CDR3 comprises 16 residues. The germline gives CDR1 SGHAT, CDR2 FQNNGV. The V end lost 5 bases, the J end lost 3 bases, and 17 bases lay between the germline ends. The CDR3 DNA sequence: TGTGCCAGCAGCCCTACGGACGGAAGTAACTACAATGAGCAGTTCTTC. It specifies CASSPTDGSNYNEQFF.